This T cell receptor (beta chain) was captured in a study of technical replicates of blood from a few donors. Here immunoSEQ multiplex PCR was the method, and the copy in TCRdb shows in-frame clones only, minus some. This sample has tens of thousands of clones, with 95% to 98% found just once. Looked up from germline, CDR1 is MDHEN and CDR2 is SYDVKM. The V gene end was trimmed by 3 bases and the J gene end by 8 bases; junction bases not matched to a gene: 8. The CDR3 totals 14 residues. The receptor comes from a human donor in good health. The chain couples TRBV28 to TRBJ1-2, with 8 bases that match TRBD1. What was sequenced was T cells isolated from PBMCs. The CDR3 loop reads CASSFTGGTYGYTF. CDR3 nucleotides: TGTGCCAGCAGTTTTACAGGGGGAACTTACGGCTACACCTTC.